The 31 T cell receptor beta chains given below trace back to one sample, sequenced in a study of blood T cell repertoires in COVID-19. Measured with immunoSEQ multiplex PCR; TCRdb has only the in-frame clones, and not every one. This table holds 250,000 to 350,000 clones, around 90% found once. Sequenced: peripheral blood. Source of these receptors: a woman aged 25 to 39 with COVID-19, enrolled during active disease.

The chain's CDR3 is CASRENRADTQYF. DNA for the CDR3: TGTGCCAGCAGAGAGAACAGGGCAGATACGCAGTATTTT. This rearrangement joins TRBV2 to TRBJ2-3; tentative D call: TRBD1 (6 bases). The CDR3 length is 13 residues. The ends were cut back, 6 bases at V and 4 bases at J, with 11 bases in the middle. CDR1 and CDR2 (germline): SNHLY, FYNNEI.

The J gene is TRBJ1-4, the V gene TRBV3-1 (or the pseudogene TRBV3-2), with 8 bases that match TRBD1. Losses at the gene ends were 4 bases for V and 3 bases for J; bases not matched to a gene: 10. CDR1 is LGHDT, CDR2 YNNKEL, per germline (reference sequence). The CDR3 consists of 17 residues. Here the CDR3 reads CASSPDRAKRSNEKLFF. CDR3 bases: TGTGCCAGCAGCCCGGACAGGGCAAAGAGGTCTAATGAAAAACTGTTTTTT.

The chain combines TRBV3-1 (or the pseudogene TRBV3-2) with TRBJ1-1; 12 nucleotides line up with TRBD1. Germline V gene lookup returns CDR1 LGHDT and CDR2 YNNKEL (reference sequence). The CDR3 sequence is 17 residues long. J was trimmed by 5 bases and V by 4 bases; bases with no gene match: 11. For the CDR3, the DNA is TGTGCCAGCAGCCGTGGGACAGGGGGCAAGGGGTGGACTGAAGCTTTCTTT. Amino acid sequence: CASSRGTGGKGWTEAFF.

The rearrangement links TRBV11-2 to TRBJ2-7, with a possible D match to TRBD2 (6 bases). Germline CDR1 is SGHAT and CDR2 is FQNNGV. CDR3 length equals 15 residues. Trimming removed 5 bases from V and 7 bases from J, with 21 bases in between. The CDR3 sequence is CASSLQVGGAREQYF. The DNA for the CDR3 is TGTGCCAGCAGCCTTCAGGTGGGCGGGGCCAGGGAGCAGTACTTC.

In DNA, the CDR3 is TGTGCCAGCACCCAGGAGGCAGGGGAAGAGACCCAGTACTTC. This gives the protein CASTQEAGEETQYF. The rearrangement links TRBV7-8 to TRBJ2-5; maybe TRBD1 (6 bases). CDR1 SGHVS and CDR2 FQNEAQ come from the germline V gene. The CDR3 is 14 amino acids. Trimming pared 7 bases from V and 3 bases from J, leaving 15 bases between.

This chain uses TRBV5-6 with TRBJ1-2; 7 bases match TRBD1. The CDR3 extends over 14 amino acids. The germline V gene has CDR1 SGHDT and CDR2 YYEEEE. Trimming took 4 bases from V and 4 from J; bases not matched to a gene: 7. The DNA for the CDR3 is TGTGCCAGCAGCCCTAGGGGGCTATTCTATGGCTACACCTTC. Protein: CASSPRGLFYGYTF.

The J gene is TRBJ2-7, the V gene TRBV5-6; D ambiguous. There are 13 residues in the CDR3. In germline, CDR1 is SGHDT, CDR2 YYEEEE. V lost 4 bases and J 2 bases, leaving 10 bases between the germline ends. The CDR3, as DNA: TGTGCCAGCAGCCCGATCCTAACCTACGAGCAGTACTTC. Protein sequence: CASSPILTYEQYF.

V usage is TRBV10-2 and J usage is TRBJ2-3; tentatively, D is TRBD2 (5 bases). The V end was cut by 8 bases, the J end by 2 bases, with 20 bases between. The germline V gene encodes CDR1 WSHSY and CDR2 SAAADI. The CDR3 runs 16 residues. The CDR3 DNA reads as TGCGCCAGCGCCCCCGAGCGGTCTCCACACACAGATACGCAGTATTTT. It translates to CASAPERSPHTDTQYF.

This clone is a singleton in its sample. The germline gene is not matched at one end of the junction; a read error may be the cause. This rearrangement joins TRBV19 to TRBJ1-2, with D unresolved. From germline, CDR1 is LNHDA and CDR2 SQIVND (reference sequence). The CDR3 has 15 amino acids. CDR3 amino acids: CASSPRPSEGSGYIF. CDR3 coding DNA: TGTGCCAGTAGTCCCCGGCCCTCCGAGGGTAGTGGCTACATCTTC.

This clone showed up just once. The rearrangement links TRBV7-9 to TRBJ2-3; TRBD1 matches at 7 bases. The germline gives CDR1 SEHNR, CDR2 FQNEAQ (reference sequence). The J segment lost 0 bases and the V segment lost 4 bases, leaving 7 bases of the junction unmatched. This CDR3 is built from 16 residues. CDR3 protein: CASSSGTDSSTDTQYF. The CDR3 DNA sequence: TGTGCCAGCAGCTCGGGGACAGACTCTAGCACAGATACGCAGTATTTT.

The rearrangement uses TRBV6-5 and TRBJ1-2; 10 bases agree with TRBD1. There are 13 residues in the CDR3. The J segment lost 6 bases and the V segment lost 6 bases, leaving 4 bases of the junction unmatched. Germline V gene sequence: CDR1 MNHEY, CDR2 SVGAGI. The CDR3 bases are TGTGCCAGCAGCAAGGGACAGGGGAATGGCTACACCTTC. Translated, it gives CASSKGQGNGYTF.

The chain employs TRBV27 and TRBJ2-7; 7 nucleotides match TRBD1. This CDR3 spans 15 amino acids. Germline V gene sequence: CDR1 MNHEY, CDR2 SMNVEV (reference sequence). The V and J ends lost 6 bases and 2 bases, in that order; junction bases with no gene match: 10. The CDR3 reads CASSPNPGGPYEQYF. CDR3 bases: TGTGCCAGCAGCCCAAACCCAGGGGGACCCTACGAGCAGTACTTC.

Details on this clone: The sample carries other DNA sequences with the same CDR3. V and J are TRBV11-3 and TRBJ2-2, with D perhaps matching TRBD2 (6 bases). This CDR3 has 13 amino acids. Per germline, CDR1 SGHNT and CDR2 YENEEA. V was pared by 5 bases and J by 4 bases, with 8 bases between. CDR3 bases: TGTGCCAGCAGCCGGGACTCCACCGGGGAGCTGTTTTTT. This translates into CASSRDSTGELFF.

The chain joins TRBV10-3 to TRBJ2-7, with D maybe TRBD2 (6 bases). The CDR3 is made up of 13 amino acids. In germline, CDR1 is ENHRY, CDR2 SYGVKD. Trimming left V 8 bases short and J 5 bases short, with 16 bases between. CDR3: CAIAGRREDEQYF. The CDR3 coding sequence is TGTGCCATCGCCGGGAGAAGAGAGGACGAGCAGTACTTC.

The rearrangement joins TRBV3-1 (or the pseudogene TRBV3-2) to TRBJ1-2; D remains unclear. This CDR3 has 13 residues. The germline CDR1 and CDR2 sequences are LGHDT and YNNKEL (reference sequence). Trimming cost V 0 bases and J 4 bases, with 6 bases left between them. CDR3 region: CASSQDISYGYTF. Here the CDR3 DNA reads TGTGCCAGCAGCCAAGATATCTCCTATGGCTACACCTTC.

The chain couples TRBV18 to TRBJ2-4; 7 bases line up with TRBD2. Germline loops: CDR1 KGHSH, CDR2 LQKENI. Trimming removed 2 bases from V and 0 bases from J; junction bases left unmatched: 1. This CDR3 region has 15 residues. The CDR3 coding sequence is TGTGCCAGCTCACCAACGGGGGGAGCCAAAAACATTCAGTACTTC. Translated, it gives CASSPTGGAKNIQYF.

The V and J genes are TRBV4-1 and TRBJ1-2, with D possibly TRBD1 on 6 matching bases. Deletions cut 4 bases from V and 8 bases from J, with 17 bases between. The germline CDR1 and CDR2 sequences are MGHRA and YSYEKL. CDR3 length: 14 residues. CDR3 sequence reads: CASSPLRTGSGYTF. The CDR3 DNA is TGCGCCAGCAGCCCACTGAGAACAGGGTCGGGCTACACCTTC.

This clone is a singleton in its sample. The chain couples TRBV7-9 to TRBJ1-3; the D gene is possibly TRBD1 (5 bases). V was shortened by 5 bases and J by 3 bases, with 11 bases between the two germline ends. In germline, CDR1 is SEHNR, CDR2 FQNEAQ (reference sequence). This CDR3 has 14 residues. Here the CDR3 reads CASSKDTLGNTIYF. Written as DNA, the CDR3 is TGTGCCAGCAGCAAGGACACTCTTGGAAACACCATATATTTT.

The chain employs TRBV5-1 and TRBJ1-1; the match to TRBD1 covers 8 bases. The V and J ends lost 0 bases and 2 bases, in that order; junction bases with no gene match: 3. The CDR3 is made up of 15 amino acids. Germline assignment: CDR1 SGHRS and CDR2 YFSETQ. CDR3 loop: CASSLGDRLNTEAFF. The CDR3 region has the DNA TGCGCCAGCAGCTTGGGGGACAGGTTAAACACTGAAGCTTTCTTT.

The chain uses TRBV3-1 (or the pseudogene TRBV3-2) and TRBJ2-1, with 9 bases that match TRBD2. Looked up from germline, CDR1 is LGHDT and CDR2 is YNNKEL (reference sequence). V was pared by 0 bases and J by 10 bases, with 10 bases of the junction left unmatched. This CDR3 contains 16 residues. The CDR3 loop reads CASSQDPASGAREQFF. The CDR3, as DNA: TGTGCCAGCAGCCAAGATCCGGCTAGCGGGGCGAGGGAGCAGTTCTTC.

CDR3 amino acids: CAWSGGQGSYGYTF. CDR3 DNA sequence: TGTGCCTGGAGCGGTGGACAGGGCAGCTATGGCTACACCTTC. The chain recombines TRBV30 with TRBJ1-2; 8 bases are shared with TRBD1. The CDR3 covers 14 residues. Trimming cost V 3 bases and J 4 bases; bases outside gene matches: 7. The germline V gene has CDR1 GTSNPN and CDR2 SVGIG (reference sequence).

The J gene is TRBJ1-2, the V gene TRBV3-1 (or the pseudogene TRBV3-2); TRBD1 agrees at 8 bases. Per germline, CDR1 LGHDT and CDR2 YNNKEL (reference sequence). CDR3 length: 15 amino acids. V gave up 1 base and J gave up 2 bases; unmatched junction bases: 3. The CDR3 loop is CASSQGQGANYGYTF. CDR3 DNA: TGTGCCAGCAGCCAAGGCCAGGGGGCCAACTATGGCTACACCTTC.

The chain carries TRBV7-9 and TRBJ1-1; D is uncertain. The CDR3 totals 14 residues. Germline lookup yields CDR1 SEHNR and CDR2 FQNEAQ (reference sequence). V shed 1 base and J shed 5 bases, with 11 bases lying between them. CDR3 residues: CASSLGAAPTEAFF. Written as DNA, the CDR3 is TGTGCCAGCAGCTTAGGGGCAGCTCCGACTGAAGCTTTCTTT.

The chain recombines TRBV13 with TRBJ1-1; weak D call: TRBD1 (6 bases). V lost 3 bases to trimming and J lost 7 bases, with 9 bases between them. Germline CDR1 PRHDT, CDR2 FYEKMQ (reference sequence). The length of the CDR3 is 12 residues. The CDR3 DNA follows: TGTGCCAGCAGCTTGACAGGACTTGAAGCTTTCTTT. The encoded protein is CASSLTGLEAFF.

The chain has TRBV10-3 and TRBJ1-5; the D gene is possibly TRBD1 (5 bases). Trimming pared 6 bases from V and 4 bases from J, leaving 7 bases between. The CDR3 is 12 residues long. Germline V gene data show CDR1 as ENHRY and CDR2 as SYGVKD. The CDR3 loop is CAIRGVNQPQHF. The CDR3 coding sequence is TGTGCCATCAGAGGGGTGAATCAGCCCCAGCATTTT.

The J gene is TRBJ2-1, the V gene TRBV11-2, with D possibly being TRBD2 (6 bases). The CDR3 loop spans 14 amino acids. Trimming shortened V by 1 base and J by 7 bases, and 11 bases separated the two germline ends. Germline CDR1 reads SGHAT; CDR2 reads FQNNGV. DNA for the CDR3: TGTGCCAGCAGCTTAGCGGGAGTTGGTAATGAGCAGTTCTTC. Translating it yields CASSLAGVGNEQFF. Looking up the rest from reference TRBV11-2 and TRBJ2-1 gives the full variable domain: EAGVAQSPRYKIIEKRQSVAFWCNPISGHATLYWYQQILGQGPKLLIQFQNNGVVDDSQLPKDRFSAERLKGVDSTLKIQPAKLEDSAVYLCASSLAGVGNEQFFGPGTRLTVL.

The chain employs TRBV11-3 and TRBJ2-5; 7 bases match TRBD1. From germline, CDR1 is SGHNT and CDR2 YENEEA. Unmatched junction bases numbered 11, after V lost 5 bases and J lost 2 bases. The CDR3 has 16 amino acids. This CDR3 is CASSAGQVGTQETQYF. The CDR3 DNA reads as TGTGCCAGCAGCGCCGGACAGGTGGGGACACAAGAGACCCAGTACTTC. The entire variable domain, with the rest obtained from reference TRBV11-3 and TRBJ2-5, is as follows: EAGVVQSPRYKIIEKKQPVAFWCNPISGHNTLYWYLQNLGQGPELLIRYENEEAVDDSQLPKDRFSAERLKGVDSTLKIQPAELGDSAVYLCASSAGQVGTQETQYFGPGTRLLVL.

This clone came up many times. The chain uses TRBV3-1 (or the pseudogene TRBV3-2) and TRBJ1-5; D is unclear. Germline CDR1 is LGHDT and CDR2 is YNNKEL (reference sequence). This CDR3 has 14 residues. Trimming cost V 0 bases and J 9 bases, with 12 bases left between them. The CDR3 nucleotides are TGTGCCAGCAGCCAAGATAGCACCCTAGGGCCCCAGCATTTT. This encodes CASSQDSTLGPQHF.

The chain carries TRBV7-2 and TRBJ1-2, with a tentative D call TRBD1 (6 bases). Trimming removed 1 base from V and 2 bases from J, with 11 bases in between. The CDR3 has 15 amino acids. Germline V CDR1 and CDR2: SGHTA, FQGNSA. For the CDR3, the DNA is TGTGCCAGCAGCTTAGTGGCAGGGGAAAACTATGGCTACACCTTC. This translates into CASSLVAGENYGYTF.

V gene TRBV19 combines with J gene TRBJ2-1; 7 bases are shared with TRBD2. The CDR3 is 20 residues long. V was clipped by 3 bases and J by 6 bases; unmatched bases: 23. The germline V gene encodes CDR1 LNHDA and CDR2 SQIVND (reference sequence). In nucleotides, the CDR3 is TGTGCCAGTAGTATTGGGTCAGGCCGTCACGCCGGGAGGATGGGCAATGAGCAGTTCTTC. Translated: CASSIGSGRHAGRMGNEQFF.

The V and J genes are TRBV24-1 and TRBJ2-2; 8 bases fit TRBD2. Germline CDR1 and CDR2: KGHDR and SFDVKD. Trimming at V came to 3 bases and at J to 1 base, leaving 3 bases not matched to a gene. The CDR3 is 16 amino acids. CDR3 DNA sequence: TGTGCCACCAGTGATCGGAGCGGGAGGAACACCGGGGAGCTGTTTTTT. Translation gives CATSDRSGRNTGELFF.